The 7 T cell receptor beta chains presented below share a single source sample, sequenced in a study of Ad26.COV2.S vaccination and SARS-CoV-2 variants. As for treatment: approximately 18 received Ad26.COV2.S at low or high dose, single or two shots; a few received placebo; per-sample allocation not given. Samples analyzed were those drawn on day 63 after the first vaccine or placebo injection. Generated by immunoSEQ multiplex PCR, the TCRdb table keeps only in-frame clones and is missing some. The sample contains some 390,000 clones, around 91% of which appear only once. Here the sequenced sample was peripheral blood, taken in a trial of Ad26.COV2.S vaccine versus placebo. These receptors were taken from a person aged 18-65 years who received the Ad26.COV2.S COVID-19 vaccine or a placebo.

This clone was found a few times. Its ends do not fully match the called genes, so a read error is possible. The chain couples TRBV5-1 to TRBJ1-1; TRBD1 is a possible D gene (6 bases). This CDR3 spans 13 amino acids. Germline loops: CDR1 SGHRS, CDR2 YFSETQ. Written as DNA, the CDR3 is TGCGCCAGCAACTTGGACAGGAACACTGAAGCTTTCTTT. Residues: CASNLDRNTEAFF.

This chain connects TRBV2 to TRBJ1-2; D not certain. Trimming stripped 6 bases from V and 3 bases from J, with 11 bases between. This CDR3 region has 13 residues. Germline V gene sequence: CDR1 SNHLY, CDR2 FYNNEI. The DNA of the CDR3 is TGTGCCAGCAGCTATAGTGGGTACTATGGCTACACCTTC. This gives the protein CASSYSGYYGYTF. Using reference TRBV2 and TRBJ1-2 for the parts outside the CDR3, the full variable domain is EPEVTQTPSHQVTQMGQEVILRCVPISNHLYFYWYRQILGQKVEFLVSFYNNEISEKSEIFDDQFSVERPDGSNFTLKIRSTKLEDSAMYFCASSYSGYYGYTFGSGTRLTVV.

The chain recombines TRBV30 with TRBJ2-1, with TRBD2 matching over 9 bases. The CDR3 runs 16 residues. The V and J ends lost 0 bases and 4 bases, in that order; junction bases with no gene match: 7. The germline V gene has CDR1 GTSNPN and CDR2 SVGIG (reference sequence). CDR3 region: CAWSVTSSGGYNEQFF. Written as DNA, the CDR3 is TGTGCCTGGAGTGTAACGTCCAGCGGGGGGTACAATGAGCAGTTCTTC. Complete variable domain (other parts from reference TRBV30 and TRBJ2-1): SQTIHQWPATLVQPVGSPLSLECTVEGTSNPNLYWYRQAAGRGLQLLFYSVGIGQISSEVPQNLSASRPQDRQFILSSKKLLLSDSGFYLCAWSVTSSGGYNEQFFGPGTRLTVL.

This chain connects TRBV2 to TRBJ1-2; D is undetermined. Looked up from germline, CDR1 is SNHLY and CDR2 is FYNNEI. This CDR3 contains 12 residues. Deletions cut 2 bases from V and 6 bases from J, with 7 bases between. The CDR3 sequence is CASSERVDGYTF. CDR3 coding DNA: TGTGCCAGCAGTGAACGGGTCGATGGCTACACCTTC.

The CDR3 region is CAGRDTNHNEQFF. In DNA form, the CDR3 reads TGTGCCGGACGGGACACGAATCACAATGAGCAGTTCTTC. The J gene is TRBJ2-1, the V gene TRBV6-5; TRBD1 might be the D (6 bases). The CDR3 spans 13 residues. Germline loops: CDR1 MNHEY, CDR2 SVGAGI. Trimming cost V 11 bases and J 5 bases, with 16 bases left between them.

The chain uses TRBV13 and TRBJ1-4; D possibly corresponds to TRBD1 (6 bases). V was cut by 5 bases and J by 10 bases, with 14 bases left in between. The CDR3 consists of 13 residues. Germline-derived CDR1 and CDR2 are PRHDT and FYEKMQ (reference sequence). CDR3 loop: CASSANREGKLFF. CDR3 in DNA: TGTGCCAGCAGCGCCAACAGGGAGGGAAAACTGTTTTTT.

V gene TRBV19 combines with J gene TRBJ1-5; D may be TRBD1 (5 bases). The V gene's germline CDR1 is LNHDA and CDR2 SQIVND (reference sequence). The CDR3 totals 16 residues. Trimming shortened V by 3 bases and J by 3 bases, and 15 bases separated the two germline ends. In nucleotides, the CDR3 is TGTGCCAGTAGTATGGCCCCCCGCAGGGTCAATCAGCCCCAGCATTTT. Encoded protein: CASSMAPRRVNQPQHF.